The T cell receptor (beta chain) under discussion was sequenced for a study of blood T cell repertoires in COVID-19. For the study at large: There were acute and convalescent COVID-19 samples, and they came from the United States, Italy and Spain. The analysed material was cDNA or gDNA that came from T cells, B-cell-depleted T cells, or PBMCs.

The CDR3 is made up of 15 amino acids. Trimming pared 3 bases from V and 0 bases from J, leaving 11 bases between. The germline V gene has CDR1 WSHSY and CDR2 SAAADI. How the authors handled the data: Amplified reference gene primers provided the basis for estimating nucleated cell counts. Method: immunoSEQ multiplex PCR; TCRdb's copy keeps in-frame clones and lacks some. That table gives V, J and clone size, and the DNA gave D and trimming. The repertoire holds around 100,000 clones, with roughly 87% as singletons. This clonotype was obtained from a man aged 30 to 39 in a cohort sampled during active COVID-19. Input material: peripheral blood. The rearrangement links TRBV10-2 to TRBJ1-1; tentatively, D is TRBD1 (6 bases). The CDR3 nucleotides are TGCGCCAGCAGTGATGGGGGCAGCCTGAACACTGAAGCTTTCTTT. Its translation: CASSDGGSLNTEAFF.